The T cell receptor (beta chain) under discussion was sequenced for a study of blood T cell repertoires in COVID-19. For the study at large: Samples came from the United States, Italy and Spain, spanning acute and convalescent COVID-19. Nucleic acid was either cDNA or gDNA, and it came from T cells, B-cell-depleted T cells, or PBMCs.

This CDR3 is 14 amino acids long. Germline V gene sequence: CDR1 SGDLS, CDR2 YYNGEE. V was clipped by 4 bases and J by 3 bases; unmatched bases: 6. Original processing notes: From reference gene primer amplification, estimates of nucleated cell counts were derived. Generated by immunoSEQ multiplex PCR, the TCRdb table keeps only in-frame clones and is missing some. The V and J calls and clone size were taken over from that table, and D and trimming were inferred from the DNA. The profile shows just over 95,000 clones, roughly 82% of them singletons. This clone was seen a few times. Sequencing was performed on peripheral blood. The rearrangement links TRBV9 to TRBJ1-2, with 7 bases identical to TRBD1. The TCR comes from an older man with acute or convalescent COVID-19. CDR3 protein: CASSPRDRYYGYTF. The CDR3 region has the DNA TGTGCCAGCAGCCCCCGGGACAGATACTATGGCTACACCTTC.